Below, 30 T cell receptor beta chains from the same sample are listed, as sequenced in a study of PD-1 blockade in classical Hodgkin lymphoma. Every patient was affected by relapse after autologous stem cell transplantation, while exposure to brentuximab vedotin was not uniform. With magnetic negative selection, CD4+ T cells were purified from PBMCs that had been thawed. The method was immunoSEQ multiplex PCR; TCRdb's version includes in-frame clones alone and lacks a portion of them. The sample yields 30,000 to 35,000 clones, more than 80% seen once. Source: CD4+ T cells from blood, taken at baseline. The receptors were gathered from a human donor with classical Hodgkin lymphoma.

V and J are TRBV7-3 and TRBJ2-1; D is perhaps TRBD2 (7 bases). The CDR3 length is 15 residues. The V gene lost 0 bases and the J gene lost 9 bases, with 15 bases spanning the gap. CDR1 and CDR2 from the germline V gene are SGHTA and FQGTGA. The CDR3 nucleotides read TGTGCCAGCAGCTTAACGTTATCGGGGGGCAGTGAGCAGTTCTTC. It yields the protein CASSLTLSGGSEQFF.

In this sample, this clone turned up once. The chain couples TRBV6-5 to TRBJ2-1, with TRBD2 matching 13 bases. V lost 2 bases to trimming and J lost 5 bases; unmatched junction nucleotides: 3. The CDR3 covers 16 residues. CDR1 and CDR2 (germline): MNHEY, SVGAGI. In DNA, the CDR3 is TGTGCCAGCAGTTACGGGACTAGCGGGAACAACAATGAGCAGTTCTTC. This sequence encodes CASSYGTSGNNNEQFF.

V gene TRBV12-5 combines with J gene TRBJ2-7, with D perhaps TRBD2 (5 bases). V was shortened by 3 bases and J by 2 bases, with 20 bases between the two germline ends. This CDR3 is 17 amino acids long. The V gene's germline CDR1 is LGHNT and CDR2 FRNRAP. The CDR3 region is CASGFFRQEAFAYEQYF. DNA for the CDR3: TGTGCTAGTGGTTTTTTTCGTCAGGAGGCCTTTGCCTACGAGCAGTACTTC.

V and J are TRBV4-2 and TRBJ2-3; D is unclear. V dropped 4 bases and J dropped 6 bases, with 23 bases sitting between them. This CDR3 is 17 amino acids long. The germline gives CDR1 LGHNA, CDR2 YNFKEQ. CDR3 DNA sequence: TGTGCCAGCAGCCCGCGTGGGGTTCGCGCGTTTATGGATACGCAGTATTTT. Translating gives CASSPRGVRAFMDTQYF.

The chain carries TRBV4-2 and TRBJ2-6; TRBD2 matches at 9 bases. The CDR3 is 18 residues long. V trimming: 0 bases; J trimming: 4 bases; junction bases outside the gene matches: 7. Germline values: CDR1 LGHNA, CDR2 YNFKEQ. As DNA, the CDR3 is TGTGCCAGCAGCCAAGACAGAGGGACTAGCTCGGGGGCCAACGTCCTGACTTTC. Translated, it gives CASSQDRGTSSGANVLTF.

The rearrangement joins TRBV7-3 to TRBJ2-3; TRBD2 might be the D (6 bases). Germline assignment: CDR1 SGHTA and CDR2 FQGTGA. Deletions cut 3 bases from V and 5 bases from J, with 18 bases between. The CDR3 runs 16 residues. CDR3 loop: CASSFGGAIGKDTQYF. DNA for the CDR3: TGTGCCAGCAGCTTCGGAGGGGCAATTGGAAAAGATACGCAGTATTTT.

This chain joins TRBV10-2 and TRBJ2-1; no clear D. V lost 8 bases to trimming and J lost 7 bases, with 15 bases between them. This CDR3 comprises 13 residues. From germline, CDR1 is WSHSY and CDR2 SAAADI. The CDR3 is CASGRWSINEQFF. The CDR3 DNA sequence: TGCGCCAGCGGCCGGTGGTCGATTAATGAGCAGTTCTTC.

This chain uses TRBV6-5 with TRBJ2-5; 11 bases are shared with TRBD1. V lost 1 base to trimming and J lost 3 bases; unmatched junction nucleotides: 4. The CDR3 is 16 amino acids. Germline lookup yields CDR1 MNHEY and CDR2 SVGAGI. This chain's CDR3 is CASSYLRTGGEETQYF. In DNA, the CDR3 is TGTGCCAGCAGTTACTTACGGACAGGGGGCGAAGAGACCCAGTACTTC.

The sample holds a few counts of this clone. The J gene is TRBJ2-7, the V gene TRBV5-4; D is perhaps TRBD1 or TRBD2 (5 bases each). The CDR3 sequence is 14 residues long. Germline-derived CDR1 and CDR2 are SGHNT and YYREEE (reference sequence). V dropped 2 bases and J dropped 3 bases, with 12 bases sitting between them. Here the CDR3 reads CASSFPGTNYEQYF. The CDR3 DNA follows: TGTGCCAGCAGCTTCCCGGGGACCAACTACGAGCAGTACTTC.

This sequence joins TRBV2 and TRBJ1-2; D is undetermined. The germline V gene encodes CDR1 SNHLY and CDR2 FYNNEI. The CDR3 runs 12 residues. V was cut by 4 bases and J by 4 bases, with 7 bases left in between. As DNA, the CDR3 is TGTGCCAGCAGTGCATACCTCTATGGCTACACCTTC. It specifies CASSAYLYGYTF.

The chain carries TRBV27 and TRBJ1-2, with a possible D match to TRBD1 (6 bases). CDR3 size: 13 residues. CDR1 is MNHEY and CDR2 is SMNVEV in the germline V gene (reference sequence). CDR3 DNA: TGTGCACGAACGGACAGCTGGTACTATGGCTACACCTTC. Protein: CARTDSWYYGYTF.

The chain uses TRBV28 and TRBJ1-3; D gene unclear. V was shortened by 4 bases and J by 0 bases, with 4 bases between the two germline ends. Per the germline V gene, CDR1 is MDHEN and CDR2 is SYDVKM. This CDR3 contains 13 residues. CDR3: CASSWYSGNTIYF. In nucleotides, the CDR3 is TGTGCCAGCAGTTGGTACTCTGGAAACACCATATATTTT.

The V call is TRBV10-3, the J call TRBJ2-1; the D is unclear. The V end was cut by 3 bases, the J end by 7 bases, with 16 bases between. The CDR3 consists of 15 residues. Germline CDR1 ENHRY, CDR2 SYGVKD. The CDR3, as DNA: TGTGCCATCAGTGACCCAAGGAGCCTCTGGAATGAGCAGTTCTTC. Its translation is CAISDPRSLWNEQFF.

This clone has a single count. The genes are TRBV27 and TRBJ2-7, with 7 bases aligning to TRBD1. V was clipped by 6 bases and J by 3 bases; unmatched bases: 14. The CDR3 contains 16 residues. Germline loops: CDR1 MNHEY, CDR2 SMNVEV (reference sequence). For the CDR3, the DNA is TGTGCCAGCAGGGGTTACGACAGGGATTATATCTACGAGCAGTACTTC. Translating gives CASRGYDRDYIYEQYF.

Here the CDR3 reads CASSLPRYEQYF. CDR3 bases: TGTGCCAGCAGTTTACCGCGCTACGAGCAGTACTTC. This sequence joins TRBV28 and TRBJ2-7; no definite D call. The V end lost 2 bases, the J end lost 3 bases, and 5 bases lay between the germline ends. CDR3 size: 12 residues. The germline V gene has CDR1 MDHEN and CDR2 SYDVKM. The full variable domain, rest sourced from reference TRBV28 and TRBJ2-7, is DVKVTQSSRYLVKRTGEKVFLECVQDMDHENMFWYRQDPGLGLRLIYFSYDVKMKEKGDIPEGYSVSREKKERFSLILESASTNQTSMYLCASSLPRYEQYFGPGTRLTVT.

V is TRBV18 and J is TRBJ2-5, with D maybe TRBD2 (6 bases). This CDR3 has 12 amino acids. Trimming took off 3 bases at V and 5 bases at J, with 7 bases between the two ends. Germline lookup yields CDR1 KGHSH and CDR2 LQKENI. CDR3 region: CASSPTRETQYF. CDR3 coding DNA: TGTGCCAGCTCACCGACTAGGGAGACCCAGTACTTC.

This chain connects TRBV30 to TRBJ2-7; 7 nucleotides agree with TRBD2. The V segment lost 7 bases and the J segment 2 bases; nucleotides outside the gene matches: 14. The CDR3 has 15 residues. Germline CDR1 and CDR2: GTSNPN and SVGIG (reference sequence). The CDR3 reads CASDNQGGSTYEQYF. The CDR3 nucleotides read TGTGCCTCAGATAACCAGGGAGGGTCCACCTACGAGCAGTACTTC.

The V call is TRBV6-4, the J call TRBJ2-3, with 13 bases matching TRBD2. The CDR3 extends over 16 amino acids. Germline CDR1 reads MRHNA; CDR2 reads SNTAGT. V lost 6 bases to trimming and J lost 8 bases; unmatched junction nucleotides: 11. The CDR3 sequence: CASSATSGRASGTQYF. CDR3 in DNA: TGTGCCAGCAGCGCAACTAGCGGGAGGGCCAGTGGTACGCAGTATTTT.

The CDR3 protein is CASSVDWGGNQPQHF. CDR3 sequence (DNA): TGTGCCAGCAGTGTTGATTGGGGAGGCAATCAGCCCCAGCATTTT. The V and J genes are TRBV6-1 and TRBJ1-5; D is uncertain. The V gene lost 4 bases and the J gene lost 2 bases, with 12 bases spanning the gap. Germline V gene data show CDR1 as MNHNS and CDR2 as SASEGT. The CDR3 has 15 amino acids.

The genes are TRBV11-2 and TRBJ1-3, with D perhaps TRBD1 (6 bases). Trimming removed 2 bases at V and 0 bases at J, with 11 bases between. This CDR3 has 16 residues. Germline values: CDR1 SGHAT, CDR2 FQNNGV. The CDR3 DNA follows: TGTGCCAGCAGCTTAAGGGGGGGTTTCTCTGGAAACACCATATATTTT. Translation: CASSLRGGFSGNTIYF.

V is TRBV25-1 and J is TRBJ1-1; a weak D match, TRBD1 (6 bases). CDR3 length equals 15 residues. V was trimmed by 4 bases and J by 0 bases, leaving 12 bases between them. Germline CDR1 and CDR2: MGHDK and SYGVNS. In DNA, the CDR3 is TGTGCCAGCAGTGCCCTATCAGGGGTGAACACTGAAGCTTTCTTT. It translates to CASSALSGVNTEAFF.

The genes are TRBV11-3 and TRBJ2-1; 9 bases are shared with TRBD2. V was clipped by 2 bases and J by 2 bases; unmatched bases: 1. The CDR3 has 15 residues. The germline V gene has CDR1 SGHNT and CDR2 YENEEA. DNA of the CDR3: TGTGCCAGCAGCTTACTAGCGGGAACCTACAATGAGCAGTTCTTC. Its protein is CASSLLAGTYNEQFF.

The rearrangement links TRBV25-1 to TRBJ1-5, with a tentative D call TRBD1 (5 bases). The germline gives CDR1 MGHDK, CDR2 SYGVNS. V gave up 8 bases and J gave up 0 bases, with 14 bases separating them. This CDR3 comprises 15 residues. The CDR3 nucleotides are TGTGCCAGCCGCCCCCCGACAGTTAGCAATCAGCCCCAGCATTTT. Residues: CASRPPTVSNQPQHF.

This clone has a single count. The chain uses TRBV5-4 and TRBJ1-6, with 10 bases that match TRBD1. The CDR3 has 17 residues. Trimming at V came to 5 bases and at J to 0 bases, leaving 5 bases not matched to a gene. Germline V gene sequence: CDR1 SGHNT, CDR2 YYREEE (reference sequence). The CDR3 region is CASRDRGTRSYNSPLHF. The CDR3 coding sequence is TGTGCCAGCAGGGACAGGGGGACGCGCTCCTATAATTCACCCCTCCACTTT.

The CDR3 DNA follows: TGTGCCAGCAGCTTAATCCTTCGTCCCCATCCCCACGAGCAGTACTTC. Translated, it gives CASSLILRPHPHEQYF. The chain has TRBV7-9 and TRBJ2-7; D is unclear. This CDR3 has 16 residues. Germline V gives CDR1 SEHNR, CDR2 FQNEAQ (reference sequence). The V and J ends lost 2 bases and 5 bases respectively, with 19 bases between them.

This chain uses TRBV6-6 with TRBJ2-1; the D call may be TRBD1 or TRBD2 (5 bases each). This CDR3 spans 13 amino acids. Germline V gene lookup returns CDR1 MNHNY and CDR2 SVGAGI (reference sequence). V lost 3 bases and J lost 8, with 11 bases in between. For the CDR3, the DNA is TGTGCCAGCAGTTATGAGGGACGACATGAGCAGTTCTTC. Translating it yields CASSYEGRHEQFF.

The J gene is TRBJ2-7, the V gene TRBV6-1; a weak D match, TRBD1 (6 bases). V lost 5 bases and J 3 bases, leaving 8 bases between the germline ends. Germline V gives CDR1 MNHNS, CDR2 SASEGT. CDR3 size: 12 residues. CDR3 nucleotides: TGTGCCAGCAGTACACAGGGCTACGAGCAGTACTTC. Translation gives CASSTQGYEQYF.

V usage is TRBV4-1 and J usage is TRBJ2-3; 8 nucleotides line up with TRBD2. J gave up 0 bases and V 7 bases, and 3 bases lay outside the gene matches. The CDR3 extends over 14 amino acids. Germline V lookup: CDR1 MGHRA, CDR2 YSYEKL. CDR3 sequence (DNA): TGCGCCAGCACCATAGCGGGAAGCACAGATACGCAGTATTTT. It translates to CASTIAGSTDTQYF.

This clone came up once. The chain uses TRBV30 and TRBJ1-2; D might be TRBD1 (6 bases). Trimming took off 4 bases at V and 4 bases at J, with 10 bases between the two ends. Germline values: CDR1 GTSNPN, CDR2 SVGIG (reference sequence). The CDR3 totals 12 residues. CDR3 in DNA: TGTGCCTGGACAGGGGCTACCTATGGCTACACCTTC. It specifies CAWTGATYGYTF.

This chain links TRBV27 with TRBJ1-2; no clear D gene. CDR3 length equals 13 residues. CDR1 and CDR2 from the germline V gene are MNHEY and SMNVEV (reference sequence). V lost 3 bases, J lost 7 bases, and 12 bases lay in between. CDR3 region: CASSLKGPLGYTF. As DNA, the CDR3 is TGTGCCAGCAGTTTGAAAGGCCCGCTTGGCTACACCTTC.